Given below is one T cell receptor beta chain in context. Only one count was recorded for this clone. Its binding antigen is unknown. The input lacks base qualities; no much larger clone sits a single base away. The data originate from a study of blood T cell repertoires in COVID-19 (dated by TCRdb to the early 2020s). Background for the entire study: Samples from collaborators originated in the United States, Italy and Spain and spanned both the acute and convalescent phases of COVID-19. Where HLA class I and class II types were available, the types were taken from metadata supplied by the sample provider, not from assay-based typing. A de-identified subject ID, COVID-19 status, age in years and sex were almost always included in the sample metadata. The material from the prospective study consisted of cDNA or gDNA derived from T cells, B-cell-depleted T cells, or PBMCs. The repertoires were released in a freely available public database intended as a resource for research on the immune response to SARS-CoV-2. Samples came from the ongoing ImmuneRACE study (first 160 participants) plus 1,254 subjects from 6 global collaborators. Subjects who had been exposed to COVID-19, were actively infected with it, or had recovered from it provided the deeply sampled blood TCRbeta repertoires that made up the dataset. Broad study findings and their caveats: The amount of clinical and demographic metadata varied by source and participant and was provided uncurated.

Germline trimming: 4 bases from V, 1 base from J; junction bases outside gene matches: 19. Taken from cysteine to phenylalanine, the CDR3 has 20 residues. The entry retains the CDR3 DNA only, 60 bases that are in frame from base 1. The germline V gene (reference sequence) specifies LNHDA as CDR1 and SQIVND as CDR2. Enrolling through a virtual design, the prospective study's participants ranged in age from about 18 to 100 years and lived across some 23 United States geographic areas. In the prospective study, participants were assigned to cohorts based on the clinical history participants reported in a screening survey and a study questionnaire. Exposed participants were defined as having been in contact with someone with a PCR-confirmed or clinician-diagnosed COVID-19 case within 2 weeks of study entry. Mobile phlebotomists in the prospective study collected whole blood, serum and a nasopharyngeal or oropharyngeal swab from every participant. Over an approximately two-month period, participants in the prospective study had the option of providing additional blood draws and questionnaires. Before DNA extraction, prospective study blood samples were shipped either frozen or at room temperature.

TCRbeta CDR3 regions were amplified from genomic DNA by means of the immunoSEQ Assay, a bias-controlled multiplex PCR. The authors' analysis ran thus. Nucleated cell counts per sample were estimated from amplification of reference gene primers within the assay. To quantify the absolute abundance of each unique TCRbeta CDR3 rearrangement, sequence reads were collapsed and filtered. Productive Simpson clonality was computed per sample as the square root of Simpson's diversity index over productive rearrangements. TCRdb's version of the immuneACCESS table is confined to in-frame rearrangements and falls short of the full clone set. An unresolved V gene accounts for under half of the shortfall where checked; the remainder is of unknown origin. V, J and clone size are taken as reported in that table, and D and trimming were inferred from the DNA itself. A total of a few hundred thousand clones appear in this sample, about nine tenths of them only once. The ten largest make up 2.9% of the sample.

This chain joins TRBV19 to TRBJ2-3; 8 middle bases align to TRBD1. This clonotype originated in a woman aged 45 to 65 who had been exposed to COVID-19. The sequenced material came from PBMCs or T cells enriched from blood (not recorded which). The bases are TGTGCCAGTAGTACCGGCGCTCCATTTCCGACAGGGGAAGGCACAGATACGCAGTATTTT. The resulting protein is CASSTGAPFPTGEGTDTQYF.